The rows below give T cell receptor beta chains drawn from one sample of a study of response to subunit inactivated influenza vaccine. TCRdb re-called the RT-PCR reads with MiXCR, one entry per CDR3 protein. This sample has roughly 170,000 distinct CDR3 sequences, with 9.2% found just once. The sample in question was non-naive T cells sorted from PBMCs, obtained on the day of vaccination. All receptors come from a man over 45 who received an inactivated influenza vaccine. The CDR3 runs from the conserved cysteine through the conserved F or W. A D gene is named only where the DNA matches it firmly. Clone size is stated in some rows and not others, as once, few, many or a class when expanded.

size,D,J,V,DNA,CDR3
few,TRBD1,TRBJ2-7,TRBV6-2/TRBV6-3,TGTGCCAGCACCGAAGGGAACAGGGGGAACTCCTACGAGCAGTACTTC,CASTEGNRGNSYEQYF
-,-,TRBJ1-3,TRBV28,TGTGCCAGCAGATTGACAGATTATGGAAACACCATATATTTT,CASRLTDYGNTIYF
many,-,TRBJ2-5,TRBV9,TGTGCCAGCAGTCGGGGACTTAACTTCGAAGAGACCCAGTACTTC,CASSRGLNFEETQYF
-,-,TRBJ2-1,TRBV7-9,TGTGCCAGCAGCTTAGTGGGGGGCGAGCAGTTCTTC,CASSLVGGEQFF
-,-,TRBJ2-7,TRBV7-8,TGTGCCAGCAGCTTAAAATACGAGCAGTACTTC,CASSLKYEQYF
-,TRBD1,TRBJ1-4,TRBV4-3,TGCGCCAGCAGCCAAGATTTCGGTGGCGGGACAGGGGCAACTAATGAAAAACTGTTTTTT,CASSQDFGGGTGATNEKLFF
-,TRBD2,TRBJ2-1,TRBV28,TGTGCCAGCACCGCACCCGGCCTCGCGGGAGCCCACAATGAGCAGTTCTTC,CASTAPGLAGAHNEQFF
-,-,TRBJ2-3,TRBV12-3/TRBV12-4,TGTGCCAGCAGTTGGGCAGATACGCAGTATTTT,CASSWADTQYF
few,-,TRBJ2-5,TRBV12-3/TRBV12-4,TGTGCCAGCAGTTTACGAGGAGGCCAAGAGACCCAGTACTTC,CASSLRGGQETQYF
many,-,TRBJ1-3,TRBV5-1,TGCGCCAGCAGCTCCCCGGCAGGGGACTTCTCTGGAAACACCATATATTTT,CASSSPAGDFSGNTIYF
-,TRBD2,TRBJ2-3,TRBV3-1,TGTGCCAGCGGCCAAGGGGCGGGAGTCTCAGATACGCAGTATTTT,CASGQGAGVSDTQYF
few,-,TRBJ2-7,TRBV7-8,TGTGCCAGCAGCGTCGTACAGGGTCCCACCTACGAGCAGTACTTC,CASSVVQGPTYEQYF
many,TRBD2,TRBJ2-1,TRBV29-1,TGCAGCGTTGAAGCCGGGGCGACTAGCGGACCTTACAATGAGCAGTTCTTC,CSVEAGATSGPYNEQFF
many,-,TRBJ1-4,TRBV19,TGTGCCAGTGACGACGGCCGACGGGAAAAACTGTTTTTT,CASDDGRREKLFF
-,TRBD2,TRBJ2-7,TRBV18,TGTGCCAGCTCACCACAGGGGACTAGCGGGACTCACGAGCAGTACTTC,CASSPQGTSGTHEQYF
few,-,TRBJ2-2,TRBV4-2,TGTGCCAGCAGCCAAGAAGTGTGGTGGGAGCTGTTTTTT,CASSQEVWWELFF
-,TRBD2,TRBJ2-1,TRBV20-1,TGCAGTGCTAGGGGGAGGGGACCAGCGGGGGAGACCACCTACAATGAGCAGTTCTTC,CSARGRGPAGETTYNEQFF
few,TRBD2,TRBJ2-7,TRBV5-6,TGTGCCAGCAGCTTGGCTAGCGGGGGCCACGAGCAGTACTTC,CASSLASGGHEQYF
many,TRBD2,TRBJ2-1,TRBV7-2,TGTGCCAGCAGCAACGAGCGGGGGAGGTACAATGAGCAGTTCTTC,CASSNERGRYNEQFF
many,TRBD1,TRBJ1-2,TRBV4-1,TGCGCCAGCAGCCAAGATAGAGGGGGCGCTTATGGCTACACCTTC,CASSQDRGGAYGYTF
few,TRBD1,TRBJ1-1,TRBV20-1,TGCAGGGCCTTTTGGGGACAGGGTGGGACTGAAGCTTTCTTT,CRAFWGQGGTEAFF
-,-,TRBJ1-5,TRBV19,TGTGCCAGTAGAAGGACACTCAATCAGCCCCAGCATTTT,CASRRTLNQPQHF
few,-,TRBJ2-2,TRBV4-2,TGTGCCAGCAGCCAAGCTTCATCGGGGGAGCTGTTTTTT,CASSQASSGELFF
many,-,TRBJ1-4,TRBV5-1,TGCGCCAGCAGCAAAACAGGGCAGACTAATGAAAAACTGTTTTTT,CASSKTGQTNEKLFF
few,-,TRBJ1-5,TRBV28,TGTGCCAGCAGCATGAGGAGGGGGAATCAGCCCCAGCATTTT,CASSMRRGNQPQHF
-,-,TRBJ2-5,TRBV6-5,TGTGCCAGCAGTTACTCGTTGGAGCGGGAGACCCAGTACTTC,CASSYSLERETQYF
-,TRBD1,TRBJ1-2,TRBV10-1,TGCGCCAGCAGTCCAGGGGGCGCAGAGGGCTACACCTTC,CASSPGGAEGYTF
few,-,TRBJ2-7,TRBV7-9,TGTGCCAGCAGCTCGGACGGAGTAGGGCAGTACTTC,CASSSDGVGQYF
-,-,TRBJ2-7,TRBV29-1,TGCAGCGTAACTCGGGGGCGGTTCCCTAGCGAGCAGTACTTC,CSVTRGRFPSEQYF
many,-,TRBJ2-1,TRBV5-6,TGTGCCAGCAGCCCCCCTCTAGCGAGAGGTTACTCCTACAATGAGCAGTTCTTC,CASSPPLARGYSYNEQFF
few,-,TRBJ1-1,TRBV28,TGTGCCAGCAGACCCTCCGGGGGCCGCACTGAAGCTTTCTTT,CASRPSGGRTEAFF
few,-,TRBJ2-3,TRBV15,TGTGCCACCAGCGGACATCTCCCTACGCAGTATTTT,CATSGHLPTQYF
-,-,TRBJ1-6,TRBV30,TGTGCCTGGAGTCCACAAGGTTTAGATTCACCCCTCCACTTT,CAWSPQGLDSPLHF
many,TRBD1,TRBJ1-1,TRBV10-3,TGTGCCATCAGACCTCCGGGACAGGGGAGCACTGAAGCTTTCTTT,CAIRPPGQGSTEAFF
-,TRBD1,TRBJ1-1,TRBV18,TGTGCCAGCTCACCCTCCGGGACAGGGACTGAAGCTTTCTTT,CASSPSGTGTEAFF
many,-,TRBJ2-1,TRBV29-1,TGCAGCGCCCCAACAGGTGGGGGCTCCTACAATGAGCAGTTCTTC,CSAPTGGGSYNEQFF
-,-,TRBJ2-2,TRBV5-6,TGTGCCAGCAGCTTGCCATTCACCGGGGAGCTGTTTTTT,CASSLPFTGELFF
many,TRBD2,TRBJ2-7,TRBV5-1,TGCGCCAGCAGCTTTGGTAGCGGGATGCACGAGCAGTACTTC,CASSFGSGMHEQYF
few,-,TRBJ2-1,TRBV4-2,TGTGCCAGCAGCCAACGCTTACAGGGAAATGAGCAGTTCTTC,CASSQRLQGNEQFF